The source of this TCR beta chain is a study of monozygotic twins with inflammatory bowel disease. PCR of TCRalpha and TCRbeta cDNA was nested, with two rounds of roughly 16 and 10 cycles. Using the 5' RACE reads, TCRdb records one entry per CDR3 protein without DNA. Recorded for this sample: just over 300,000 distinct CDR3 sequences. The study's findings and limits: Fewer shared clonotypes with others were found in IBD patients than in healthy twins, especially with disease activity.

CDR1 and CDR2 (germline): MNHEY, SVGEGT. The CDR3 spans 14 residues. A word on this clonotype: Its antigen remains unknown.

Sequences were obtained from blood. The chain recombines TRBV6-2 or TRBV6-3 with TRBJ2-3; no DNA is available, so the TRBD2 call from TCRdb remains unchecked. The sequence derives from a human donor with ulcerative colitis or Crohn's disease, or a healthy co-twin of an affected twin (not recorded which). CDR3 protein: CASSYSSQWDTQYF.